The source of this TCR beta chain is a study of T cell changes during pregnancy in multiple sclerosis. Assay used: immunoSEQ multiplex PCR; TCRdb lists only in-frame clones, some missing. The sample yields 65,000 to 85,000 clones, about 93% seen once. With 0 bases clipped from V and 4 bases from J, the junction kept 3 bases outside the gene matches. Germline V gene lookup returns CDR1 PRHDT and CDR2 FYEKMQ (reference sequence). The CDR3 consists of 15 residues. The V call is TRBV13, the J call TRBJ1-2, with 9 positions matching TRBD1. This material consisted of CD4+ T cells from peripheral blood mononuclear cells, taken after pregnancy. The TCR was taken from a female donor with multiple sclerosis, enrolled in a pregnancy study. The CDR3 protein is CASSLGGQGFYGYTF. The CDR3, as DNA: TGTGCCAGCAGCTTAGGGGGACAGGGATTCTATGGCTACACCTTC. Using reference TRBV13 and TRBJ1-2 for the parts outside the CDR3, the full variable domain is AAGVIQSPRHLIKEKRETATLKCYPIPRHDTVYWYQQGPGQDPQFLISFYEKMQSDKGSIPDRFSAQQFSDYHSELNMSSLELGDSALYFCASSLGGQGFYGYTFGSGTRLTVV.